This T cell receptor (beta chain) originates from a study of blood T cells in healthy people across ages. About this clonotype itself: What it recognizes is unknown.

Whole-study findings and limits: Donor CMV status, an unknown factor, possibly confounded changes in expanded clonotypes. Greater diversity and more naive CD4+ cells were seen in long-lived donors than in aged donors. Underestimates were what the diversity estimates from one million T cells were considered to be.

The CDR3 is 13 amino acids. V was shortened by 6 bases and J by 6 bases, with 14 bases between the two germline ends. PCR was performed a second time for roughly 7 to 11 cycles using a sample-barcoded 5' primer and a J-beta primer mix. The template-switch adaptor, which had 12 random nucleotides, put a tag on each cDNA molecule. TCRdb redid the calling of the 5' RACE reads with MiXCR, one entry per CDR3 protein. The sample holds around 500,000 distinct CDR3 sequences, more than 45% seen once. The TCR sequence derives from a man aged 80 or over in good health. The chain combines TRBV12-3 or TRBV12-4 with TRBJ1-2; the D gene is possibly TRBD1 (5 bases). Material: blood. The CDR3 spells CASRTRSGNGYTF. The CDR3 DNA reads TGTGCCAGCAGAACCAGATCAGGGAATGGCTACACCTTC.